Described below is a single T cell receptor beta chain sequence and its context. The antigen is not known. Trimming removed 1 base at V and 6 bases at J, with 18 bases between. CDR1 MGHRA and CDR2 YSYEKL come from the germline V gene. This CDR3 is 16 amino acids long. This sample is drawn from a study of cytomegalovirus exposure and HLA in healthy donors. Study results and caveats: Cytomegalovirus association was listed for approximately 160 TCR beta chains. For most TCR beta V segments, an earlier analysis put the productive rate at about 90% or about 30% of the time.

Primers: 60 Vbeta forward and 13 Jbeta reverse. Produced via immunoSEQ multiplex PCR; TCRdb's table is partial and in-frame only. This table has roughly 100,000 clones, approximately 73% appearing once. The TCR was taken from a middle-aged man in good health and CMV-seronegative. The sample consisted of PBMCs. This chain connects TRBV4-1 to TRBJ1-2; perhaps TRBD1 as D (6 bases). Written as DNA, the CDR3 is TGCGCCAGCAGCCAAGGAGCGCACAGGGCGAGAGATGGCTACACCTTC. Residues: CASSQGAHRARDGYTF.